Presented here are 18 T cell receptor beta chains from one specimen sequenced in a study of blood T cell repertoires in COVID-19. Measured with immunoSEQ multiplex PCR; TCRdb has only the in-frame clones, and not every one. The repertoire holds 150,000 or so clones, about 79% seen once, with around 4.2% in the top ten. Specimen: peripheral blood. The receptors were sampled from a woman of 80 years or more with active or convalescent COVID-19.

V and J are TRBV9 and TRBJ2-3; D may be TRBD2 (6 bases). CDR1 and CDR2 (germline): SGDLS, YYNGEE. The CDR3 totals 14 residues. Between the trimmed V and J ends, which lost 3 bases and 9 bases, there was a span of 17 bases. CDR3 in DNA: TGTGCCAGCAGCGACCGACCGGGACTTCGAACGCAGTATTTT. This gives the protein CASSDRPGLRTQYF.

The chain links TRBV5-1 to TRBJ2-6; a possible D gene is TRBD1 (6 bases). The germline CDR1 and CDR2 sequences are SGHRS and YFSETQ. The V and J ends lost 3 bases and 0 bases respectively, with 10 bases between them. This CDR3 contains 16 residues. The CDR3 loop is CASSWDTNSGANVLTF. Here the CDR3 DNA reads TGCGCCAGCAGCTGGGACACCAACTCTGGGGCCAACGTCCTGACTTTC.

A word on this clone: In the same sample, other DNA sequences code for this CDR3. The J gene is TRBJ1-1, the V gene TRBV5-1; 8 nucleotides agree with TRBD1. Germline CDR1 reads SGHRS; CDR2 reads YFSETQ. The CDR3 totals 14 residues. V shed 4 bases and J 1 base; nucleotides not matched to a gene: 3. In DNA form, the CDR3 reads TGCGCCAGCAGCCGCGGACAGGGGAACACTGAAGCTTTCTTT. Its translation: CASSRGQGNTEAFF.

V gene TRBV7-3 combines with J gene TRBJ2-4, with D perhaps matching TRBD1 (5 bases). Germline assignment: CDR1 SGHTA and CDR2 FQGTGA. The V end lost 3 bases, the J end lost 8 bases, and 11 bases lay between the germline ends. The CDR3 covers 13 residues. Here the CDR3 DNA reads TGTGCCAGCAGCTTGGGGCAGGGATACATTCAGTACTTC. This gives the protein CASSLGQGYIQYF.

The CDR3 here is CASSYPSSGGALDTQYF. DNA of the CDR3: TGTGCCAGCAGTTACCCCTCTAGCGGGGGGGCGTTAGATACGCAGTATTTT. This chain uses TRBV6-2 or TRBV6-3 with TRBJ2-3; 12 bases agree with TRBD2. J was trimmed by 5 bases and V by 2 bases; bases with no gene match: 8. CDR3 length: 17 residues. Germline CDR1 reads MNHEY; CDR2 reads SVGEGT.

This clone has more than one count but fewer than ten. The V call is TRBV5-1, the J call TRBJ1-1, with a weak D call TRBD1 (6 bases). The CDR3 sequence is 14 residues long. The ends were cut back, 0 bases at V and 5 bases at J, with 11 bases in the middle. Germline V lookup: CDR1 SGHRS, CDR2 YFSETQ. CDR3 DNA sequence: TGCGCCAGCAGCTTGGTTGTAGGGGGTACTGAAGCTTTCTTT. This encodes CASSLVVGGTEAFF.

For the CDR3, the DNA is TGTGCCAGCAGCCTAAATACACTAACCGGGGAGCTGTTTTTT. It encodes CASSLNTLTGELFF. V and J are TRBV4-2 and TRBJ2-2; D unresolved. In germline, CDR1 is LGHNA, CDR2 YNFKEQ. This CDR3 is 14 amino acids long. V gave up 4 bases and J gave up 5 bases, with 11 bases separating them.

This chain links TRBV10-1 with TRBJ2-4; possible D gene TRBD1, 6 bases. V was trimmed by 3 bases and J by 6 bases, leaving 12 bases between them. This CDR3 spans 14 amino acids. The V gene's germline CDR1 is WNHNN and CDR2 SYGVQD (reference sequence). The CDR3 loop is CASSEGGRGNIQYF. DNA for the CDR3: TGCGCCAGCAGTGAAGGCGGCAGGGGAAACATTCAGTACTTC.

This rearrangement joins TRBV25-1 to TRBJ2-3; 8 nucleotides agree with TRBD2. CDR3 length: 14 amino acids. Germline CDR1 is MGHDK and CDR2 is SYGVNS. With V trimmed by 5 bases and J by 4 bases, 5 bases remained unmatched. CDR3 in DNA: TGTGCCAGCAGTCCGAGCGGGGGCTCAGATACGCAGTATTTT. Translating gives CASSPSGGSDTQYF.

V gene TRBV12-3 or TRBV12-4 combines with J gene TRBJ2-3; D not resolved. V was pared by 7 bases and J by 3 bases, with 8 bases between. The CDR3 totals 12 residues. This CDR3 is CASTPLTDTQYF. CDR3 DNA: TGTGCCAGCACCCCGTTGACAGATACGCAGTATTTT.

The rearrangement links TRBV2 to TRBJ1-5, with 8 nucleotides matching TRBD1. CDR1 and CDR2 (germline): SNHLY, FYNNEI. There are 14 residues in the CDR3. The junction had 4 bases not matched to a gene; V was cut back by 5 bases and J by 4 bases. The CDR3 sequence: CASSLQGANQPQHF. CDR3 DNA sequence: TGTGCCAGCAGTTTGCAGGGGGCGAATCAGCCCCAGCATTTT.

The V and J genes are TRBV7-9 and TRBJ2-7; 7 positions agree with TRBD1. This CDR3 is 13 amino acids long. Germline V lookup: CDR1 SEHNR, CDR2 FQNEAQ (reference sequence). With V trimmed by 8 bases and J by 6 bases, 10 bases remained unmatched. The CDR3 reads CASGWQGVSEQYF. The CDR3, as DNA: TGTGCCAGCGGTTGGCAGGGGGTATCCGAGCAGTACTTC. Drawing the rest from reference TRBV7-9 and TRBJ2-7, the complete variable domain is DTGVSQNPRHKITKRGQNVTFRCDPISEHNRLYWYRQTLGQGPEFLTYFQNEAQLEKSRLLSDRFSAERPKGSFSTLEIQRTEQGDSAMYLCASGWQGVSEQYFGPGTRLTVT.

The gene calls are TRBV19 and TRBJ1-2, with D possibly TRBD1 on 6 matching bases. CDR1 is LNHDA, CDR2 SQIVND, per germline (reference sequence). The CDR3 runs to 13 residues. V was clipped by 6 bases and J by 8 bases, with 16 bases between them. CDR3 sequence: CASRWGTGRGYTF. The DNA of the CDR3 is TGTGCCAGTAGATGGGGAACAGGGAGAGGCTACACCTTC.

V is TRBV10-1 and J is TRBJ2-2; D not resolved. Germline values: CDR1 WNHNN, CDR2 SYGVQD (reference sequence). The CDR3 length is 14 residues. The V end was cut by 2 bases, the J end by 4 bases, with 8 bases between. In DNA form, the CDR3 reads TGCGCCAGCAGTGAGCTACAGACCACCGGGGAGCTGTTTTTT. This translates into CASSELQTTGELFF.

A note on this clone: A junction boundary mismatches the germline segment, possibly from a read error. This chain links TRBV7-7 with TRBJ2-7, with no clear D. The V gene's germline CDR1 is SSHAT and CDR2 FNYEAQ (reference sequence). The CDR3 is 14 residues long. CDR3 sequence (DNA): TGTGCTAGCAGCTTAGATGCGAGCTCCTACGAGCAGTACTTC. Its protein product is CASSLDASSYEQYF.

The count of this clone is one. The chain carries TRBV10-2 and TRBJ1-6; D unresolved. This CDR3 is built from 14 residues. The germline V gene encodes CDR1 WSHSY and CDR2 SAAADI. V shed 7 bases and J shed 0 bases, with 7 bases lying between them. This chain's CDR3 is CASTGSSYNSPLHF. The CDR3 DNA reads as TGCGCCAGCACCGGGAGCTCCTATAATTCACCCCTCCACTTT.

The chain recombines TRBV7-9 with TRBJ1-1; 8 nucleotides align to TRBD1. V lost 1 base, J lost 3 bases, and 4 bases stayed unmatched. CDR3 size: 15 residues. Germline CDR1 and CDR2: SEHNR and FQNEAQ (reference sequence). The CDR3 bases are TGTGCCAGCAGCTTAGGACAGGGGAGGGACACTGAAGCTTTCTTT. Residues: CASSLGQGRDTEAFF.

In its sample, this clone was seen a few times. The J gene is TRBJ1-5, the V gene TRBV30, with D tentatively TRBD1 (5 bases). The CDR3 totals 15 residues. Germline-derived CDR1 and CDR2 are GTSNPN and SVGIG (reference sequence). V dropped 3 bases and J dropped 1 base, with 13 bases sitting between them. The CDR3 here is CAWRKPGSSNQPQHF. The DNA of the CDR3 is TGTGCCTGGAGGAAACCAGGGTCGAGCAATCAGCCCCAGCATTTT.